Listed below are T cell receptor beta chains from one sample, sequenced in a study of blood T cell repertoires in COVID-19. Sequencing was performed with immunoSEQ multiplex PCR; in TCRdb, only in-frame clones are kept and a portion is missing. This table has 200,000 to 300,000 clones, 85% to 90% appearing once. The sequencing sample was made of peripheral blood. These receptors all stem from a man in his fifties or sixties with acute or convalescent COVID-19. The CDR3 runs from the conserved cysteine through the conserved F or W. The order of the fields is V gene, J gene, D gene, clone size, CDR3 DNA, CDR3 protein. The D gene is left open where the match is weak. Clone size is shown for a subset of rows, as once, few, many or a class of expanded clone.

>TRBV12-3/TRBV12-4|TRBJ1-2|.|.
TGTGCCAGCAGTCCGGGTAACTATGGCTACACCTTC
CASSPGNYGYTF
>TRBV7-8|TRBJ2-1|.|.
TGTGCCAGCACCCGCCGGAGGGGAGGCAATGAGCAGTTCTTC
CASTRRRGGNEQFF
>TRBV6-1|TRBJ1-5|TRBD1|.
TGTGCCAGCAGTGACAGGACAGGGGAAGGGCCCCAGCATTTT
CASSDRTGEGPQHF
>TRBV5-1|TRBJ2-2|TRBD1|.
TGCGCCAGCAGCTTGTTGACAGGGGGCGGGACCGGGGAGCTGTTTTTT
CASSLLTGGGTGELFF
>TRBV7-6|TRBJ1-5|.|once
TGTGCCAGCAGCTTGGGACGCGGGAGGGTGCAGCCCCAGCATTTT
CASSLGRGRVQPQHF
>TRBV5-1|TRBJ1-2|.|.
TGCGCCAGCAGCTTTTTACCGCCGGCGGAGGGTGGCTACACCTTC
CASSFLPPAEGGYTF
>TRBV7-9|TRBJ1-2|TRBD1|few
TGTGCCAGCAGCTTAGGAACAGGGGATGGCTATGGCTACACCTTC
CASSLGTGDGYGYTF
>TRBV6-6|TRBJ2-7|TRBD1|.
TGTGCCAGCAGTCCTTATTCAAAGACAGGGACATCCTACGAGCAGTACTTC
CASSPYSKTGTSYEQYF
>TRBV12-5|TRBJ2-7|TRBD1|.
TGTGCTAGCTCAACAGGGGAGTTCTACGAGCAGTACTTC
CASSTGEFYEQYF
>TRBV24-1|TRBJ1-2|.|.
TGTGCCACCAGTGACAGTTCTAACTATGGCTACACCTTC
CATSDSSNYGYTF
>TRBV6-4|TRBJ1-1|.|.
TGTGCCAGCAGTGCCGGGACATCCCGTGAAGCTTTCTTT
CASSAGTSREAFF
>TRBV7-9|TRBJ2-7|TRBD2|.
TGTGCCAGCAGCAAGACTAGCGGGCTTTTCTCCTACGAGCAGTACTTC
CASSKTSGLFSYEQYF
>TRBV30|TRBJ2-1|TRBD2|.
TGTGCCTGGAGTCCTTTTAGCGGGAGGGCCGGGAATGAGCAGTTCTTC
CAWSPFSGRAGNEQFF
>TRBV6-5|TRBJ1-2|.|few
TGTGCCAGCAGTCGTACACATAACTATGGCTACACCTTC
CASSRTHNYGYTF
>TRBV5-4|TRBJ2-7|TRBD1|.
TGTGCCAGCAGCTTAGAAACAGGGGCCACCGAGCAGTACTTC
CASSLETGATEQYF
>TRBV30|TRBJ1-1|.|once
TGTGCCTGGAGTCTTAGGACGCGGGGCACTGAAGCTTTCTTT
CAWSLRTRGTEAFF
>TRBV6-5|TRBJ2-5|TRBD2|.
TGTGCCAGCAGTTACCCCCTAGCGGGAGGAGGAGAGACCCAGTACTTC
CASSYPLAGGGETQYF
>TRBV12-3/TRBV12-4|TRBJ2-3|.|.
TGTGCCAGCAGTTTTCTAGCTGGAGATACGCAGTATTTT
CASSFLAGDTQYF
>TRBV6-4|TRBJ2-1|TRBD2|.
TGTGCCAGCAGCACTAGCGGGAGGATCAATGAGCAGTTCTTC
CASSTSGRINEQFF
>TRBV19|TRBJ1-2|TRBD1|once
TGTGCCAGTAGTACTAGACAGGGATCTAACTATGGCTACACCTTC
CASSTRQGSNYGYTF
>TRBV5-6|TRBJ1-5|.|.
TGTGCCAGCAGCTTCGGAGTTATTCAGCCCCAGCATTTT
CASSFGVIQPQHF
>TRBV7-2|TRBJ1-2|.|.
TGTGCCAGCAGCACGACAGAGGTGAATGGCTACACCTTC
CASSTTEVNGYTF
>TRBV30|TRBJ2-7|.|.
TGTGCCTGGAGTGGCCTTGCTAGGATCTCGAGGGAGCAGTACTTC
CAWSGLARISREQYF
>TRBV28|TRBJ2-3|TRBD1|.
TGTGCCAGCAGTTTCTACGGACAGGTTCCCTCCGATACGCAGTATTTT
CASSFYGQVPSDTQYF
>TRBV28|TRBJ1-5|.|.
TGTGCCAGCAGTTTAAGGGGTTCGGGCAATCAGCCCCAGCATTTT
CASSLRGSGNQPQHF
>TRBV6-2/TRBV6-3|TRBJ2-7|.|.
TGTGCCAGCAGCCTCGGCGGATTCTCCTACGAGCAGTACTTC
CASSLGGFSYEQYF
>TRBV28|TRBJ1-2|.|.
TGTGCCAGCAGTTTGGGAGGGGGGAACTATGGCTACACCTTC
CASSLGGGNYGYTF
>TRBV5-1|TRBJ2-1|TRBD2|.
TGCGCCAGCAGCCCTATAGCGGGAGTTAGCAATGAGCAGTTCTTC
CASSPIAGVSNEQFF
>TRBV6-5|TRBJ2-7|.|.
TGTGCCAGCAGTCCAAGCAGGGTGGCCCCAGGGCAGTACTTC
CASSPSRVAPGQYF
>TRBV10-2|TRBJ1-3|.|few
TGCGCCAGCAGAGACCGACAGATTGGAAACACCATATATTTT
CASRDRQIGNTIYF
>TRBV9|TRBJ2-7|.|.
TGTGCCAGCAGCCCCACAGGGATACACGAGCAGTACTTC
CASSPTGIHEQYF
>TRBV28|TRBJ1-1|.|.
TGTGCCAGCAGTTATAGCGGGGTGGCTGAAGCTTTCTTT
CASSYSGVAEAFF
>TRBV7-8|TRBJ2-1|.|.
TGTGCCAGCGGGGGTGGCGGGGCGCACTACAATGAGCAGTTCTTC
CASGGGGAHYNEQFF
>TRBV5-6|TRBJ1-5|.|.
TGTGCCAGCAGCTTTTTCTATAGCAATCAGCCCCAGCATTTT
CASSFFYSNQPQHF
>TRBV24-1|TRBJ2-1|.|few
TGTGCCACCAGTGATTCATTGACTAGATACTACAATGAGCAGTTCTTC
CATSDSLTRYYNEQFF
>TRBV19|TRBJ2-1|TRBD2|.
TGTGCCAGTAGGGCGGGGGGGAGCTCCTACAATGAGCAGTTCTTC
CASRAGGSSYNEQFF
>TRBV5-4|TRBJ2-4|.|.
TGTGCCAGCAGCTTCATCGCGCGCCAGGACATTCAGTACTTC
CASSFIARQDIQYF
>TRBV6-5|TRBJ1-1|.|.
TGTGCCAGCAGAAGGCCTGAGGGCCGAGGCACTGAAGCTTTCTTT
CASRRPEGRGTEAFF
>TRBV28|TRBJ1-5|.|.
TGTGCCAGCAGTTTTCGGGGGTTTCAGCATTTT
CASSFRGFQHF
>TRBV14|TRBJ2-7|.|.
TGTGCCAGCAGTCCTAGGGGTCTTCGAACCTCCTACGAGCAGTACTTC
CASSPRGLRTSYEQYF
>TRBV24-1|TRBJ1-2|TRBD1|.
TGTGCCACCAGTGATTCTTCGCCGACAGGGGACTATGGCTACACCTTC
CATSDSSPTGDYGYTF
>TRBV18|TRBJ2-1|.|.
TGTGCCAGCTCACAGAGCCTAGAGGGAGTAAACCCTGAGCAGTTCTTC
CASSQSLEGVNPEQFF
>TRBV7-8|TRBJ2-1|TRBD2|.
TGTGCCAGCAGCTTAGGGGCTAGCGGGAGGGCCAGCGGCTACAATGAGCAGTTCTTC
CASSLGASGRASGYNEQFF
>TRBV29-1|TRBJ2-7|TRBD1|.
TGCAGCGTTGATCCCGGACAGGGCAACGAGCAGTACTTC
CSVDPGQGNEQYF
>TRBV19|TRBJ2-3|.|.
TGTGCCAGTAGTACTACCGGAGGTAGCACAGATACGCAGTATTTT
CASSTTGGSTDTQYF